Shown below are 20 T cell receptor beta chains from a single sample sequenced in a study of cytomegalovirus exposure and HLA in healthy donors. The PCR ran on 60 Vbeta and 13 Jbeta primers. TCRdb's copy holds only in-frame clones and misses some; the assay was immunoSEQ multiplex PCR. Found here are more than 100,000 clones; the top ten clones hold 3.6%. Sequenced material: PBMCs. The receptors come from a young man in good health and CMV-seronegative.

J is TRBJ1-1 and V is TRBV19, with D maybe TRBD1 (5 bases). The germline V and J ends were trimmed by 5 bases and 1 base, with 11 bases remaining between them. The CDR3 sequence is 14 residues long. Looked up from germline, CDR1 is LNHDA and CDR2 is SQIVND (reference sequence). CDR3 loop: CASSPRDRNTEAFF. In DNA form, the CDR3 reads TGTGCCAGTAGTCCGCGCGACAGGAACACTGAAGCTTTCTTT.

The chain joins TRBV4-1 to TRBJ1-3, with D maybe TRBD1 (5 bases). V dropped 1 base and J dropped 9 bases, with 10 bases sitting between them. The CDR3 spans 13 residues. The germline CDR1 and CDR2 sequences are MGHRA and YSYEKL. CDR3 DNA sequence: TGCGCCAGCAGCCAAGTACCCGGGGGCACCATATATTTT. Its translation: CASSQVPGGTIYF.

This chain connects TRBV28 to TRBJ2-1; 7 nucleotides line up with TRBD2. The germline V gene has CDR1 MDHEN and CDR2 SYDVKM. The CDR3 runs to 12 residues. V gave up 6 bases and J gave up 14 bases; unmatched junction bases: 10. DNA for the CDR3: TGTGCCAGCAGCCTCGGGGGGTCGGGGGAGTTCTTC. The encoded protein is CASSLGGSGEFF.

The chain carries TRBV6-1 and TRBJ2-7; D is perhaps TRBD2 (6 bases). Germline CDR1 reads MNHNS; CDR2 reads SASEGT. The CDR3 spans 15 residues. Trimming pared 1 base from V and 5 bases from J, leaving 15 bases between. CDR3: CASSEGAAGPHEQYF. As DNA, the CDR3 is TGTGCCAGCAGTGAAGGGGCGGCGGGGCCCCACGAGCAGTACTTC.

V gene TRBV19 combines with J gene TRBJ2-1, with 12 bases lining up with TRBD2. The V segment lost 4 bases and the J segment 12 bases; nucleotides outside the gene matches: 7. Germline CDR1 reads LNHDA; CDR2 reads SQIVND (reference sequence). This CDR3 has 14 amino acids. The CDR3 reads CASSRLAGAGGQFF. CDR3 nucleotide sequence: TGTGCCAGTAGTAGACTAGCGGGAGCTGGGGGGCAGTTCTTC.

The rearrangement uses TRBV29-1 and TRBJ2-7, with 10 bases that match TRBD2. From germline, CDR1 is SQVTM and CDR2 ANQGSEA. The CDR3 runs 15 residues. J was trimmed by 5 bases and V by 4 bases; bases with no gene match: 11. DNA for the CDR3: TGCAGCGTTGTTAAGTTGGCTAGCGGGAGTGACGAGCAGTACTTC. It is translated as CSVVKLASGSDEQYF.

The rearrangement uses TRBV12-5 and TRBJ1-1, with D perhaps matching TRBD1 (5 bases). CDR3 size: 16 residues. Germline CDR1 and CDR2: LGHNT and FRNRAP. V was pared by 4 bases and J by 1 base, with 16 bases between. The CDR3 spells CASGSPLGESNTEAFF. For the CDR3, the DNA is TGTGCTAGTGGTTCGCCTTTAGGGGAATCGAACACTGAAGCTTTCTTT.

The chain is built from TRBV7-6 and TRBJ2-7, with 8 bases identical to TRBD1. The CDR3 sequence is 14 residues long. The V and J ends lost 3 bases and 2 bases, in that order; junction bases with no gene match: 3. CDR1 is SGHVS, CDR2 FNYEAQ, per germline. CDR3 in DNA: TGTGCCAGCAGCTTGGGACAGGCGACCTACGAGCAGTACTTC. This gives the protein CASSLGQATYEQYF.

This chain links TRBV2 with TRBJ1-6; the D is unclear. This CDR3 has 12 amino acids. Trimming took off 3 bases at V and 9 bases at J, with 6 bases between the two ends. In germline, CDR1 is SNHLY, CDR2 FYNNEI. CDR3 region: CASSDHSSPLHF. The DNA for the CDR3 is TGTGCCAGCAGTGACCACTCTTCACCCCTCCACTTT.

The chain is built from TRBV5-3 and TRBJ2-5, with 8 bases aligning to TRBD1. The end of the DNA aligns better with TRBJ2-7, so the J call may be wrong. TRBV5-3 is given ORF status, its function remaining uncertain. The CDR3 consists of 16 residues. The CDR3 DNA follows: TGTGCCAGAAGGTCCCAGGGGGCGGGCAACATCCACGAGCAGTACTTC. This codes for CARRSQGAGNIHEQYF.

The J gene is TRBJ1-4, the V gene TRBV18, with D possibly being TRBD1 (5 bases). The CDR3 sequence is 15 residues long. V lost 1 base, J lost 6 bases, and 12 bases lay in between. Germline CDR1 reads KGHSH; CDR2 reads LQKENI. The CDR3: CASSPLRRVDEKLFF. CDR3 DNA: TGTGCCAGCTCACCACTCCGCAGGGTGGATGAAAAACTGTTTTTT.

The genes are TRBV5-1 and TRBJ2-7; a possible D gene is TRBD1 (6 bases). This CDR3 is built from 13 residues. The germline V and J ends were trimmed by 4 bases and 3 bases, with 11 bases remaining between them. Germline CDR1 SGHRS, CDR2 YFSETQ. The CDR3, as DNA: TGCGCCAGCAGCGGGGGACACCACTACGAGCAGTACTTC. Translation: CASSGGHHYEQYF.

The V gene is TRBV5-1, the J gene TRBJ2-3; the D is unclear. The V end lost 0 bases, the J end lost 6 bases, and 11 bases lay between the germline ends. The germline V gene encodes CDR1 SGHRS and CDR2 YFSETQ. The CDR3 runs to 14 residues. As DNA, the CDR3 is TGCGCCAGCAGCTTGGGGGTCGGAGCTGATACGCAGTATTTT. This codes for CASSLGVGADTQYF.

CDR3 sequence (DNA): TGTGCCAGCTATCGGAGGGCCGGGTATAATGAGCAGTTCTTC. Protein: CASYRRAGYNEQFF. This rearrangement joins TRBV6-1 to TRBJ2-1, with D maybe TRBD2 (6 bases). V lost 8 bases, J lost 7 bases, and 18 bases lay in between. This CDR3 has 14 amino acids. The V gene's germline CDR1 is MNHNS and CDR2 SASEGT.

The chain employs TRBV4-1 and TRBJ2-1, with D maybe TRBD2 (7 bases). CDR1 and CDR2 from the germline V gene are MGHRA and YSYEKL. The V and J ends lost 0 bases and 3 bases respectively, with 15 bases between them. CDR3 length: 17 residues. The CDR3 protein is CASSQDPPGGLYNEQFF. The CDR3 DNA sequence: TGCGCCAGCAGCCAAGACCCCCCGGGGGGCCTCTACAATGAGCAGTTCTTC.

The V gene is TRBV5-1, the J gene TRBJ1-1; D unclear. The V gene's germline CDR1 is SGHRS and CDR2 YFSETQ. CDR3 length: 14 residues. V gave up 2 bases and J gave up 0 bases, with 8 bases separating them. This CDR3 is CASSFSPLNTEAFF. CDR3 nucleotides: TGCGCCAGCAGCTTTAGCCCTTTGAACACTGAAGCTTTCTTT.

This rearrangement joins TRBV6-6 to TRBJ1-2, with a weak D call TRBD1 (5 bases). From germline, CDR1 is MNHNY and CDR2 SVGAGI (reference sequence). The ends were cut back, 1 base at V and 2 bases at J, with 11 bases in the middle. The CDR3 runs to 15 residues. This chain's CDR3 is CASSYFQDNNYGYTF. Here the CDR3 DNA reads TGTGCCAGCAGTTACTTTCAGGACAACAACTATGGCTACACCTTC.

The V call is TRBV7-8, the J call TRBJ2-3; TRBD1 agrees at 10 bases. The ends lost 4 bases at V and 7 bases at J; junction bases unmatched: 8. Germline CDR1 SGHVS, CDR2 FQNEAQ. The CDR3 is 15 residues long. DNA of the CDR3: TGTGCCAGCAGCTCGACGACAGGGGGCACGAATACGCAGTATTTT. This codes for CASSSTTGGTNTQYF.

V is TRBV11-2 and J is TRBJ2-6, with TRBD1 as a possible D gene (5 bases). CDR3 length: 15 amino acids. V dropped 6 bases and J dropped 0 bases, with 9 bases sitting between them. The germline V gene has CDR1 SGHAT and CDR2 FQNNGV. The CDR3 DNA follows: TGTGCCAGCAGACGACAGTTCTCTGGGGCCAACGTCCTGACTTTC. Translated: CASRRQFSGANVLTF.

V usage is TRBV28 and J usage is TRBJ1-2; 12 bases are shared with TRBD1. Germline loops: CDR1 MDHEN, CDR2 SYDVKM. With V trimmed by 6 bases and J by 0 bases, 8 bases remained unmatched. CDR3 size: 17 residues. The CDR3 protein is CASRGTGGGDANYGYTF. The CDR3 DNA reads as TGTGCCAGCAGAGGGACAGGGGGCGGCGACGCTAACTATGGCTACACCTTC.